This TCR beta chain stems from a study of sequential checkpoint blockade in melanoma. Study at large: Each arm's sequence ended with maintenance nivolumab.

Treatment meaning: randomized to nivolumab then ipilimumab (arm A) or the reverse (arm B). From thawed PBMCs, live CD3+CD8+ cells negative for CD19 and CD56 were sorted. CDR1 and CDR2 (germline): SNHLY, FYNNEI. The CDR3 is 16 residues long. Trimming took off 0 bases at V and 3 bases at J, with 14 bases between the two ends. TCRdb keeps only in-frame clones here, not all; method: immunoSEQ multiplex PCR. The profile shows 34,000 or so clones, more than 70% of them singletons. The specimen was CD8+ T cells sorted from blood (inferred from file names), collected from a patient given nivolumab and ipilimumab in sequence. This sequence joins TRBV2 and TRBJ1-1; the D is unclear. The receptor's source is a human donor with melanoma. The CDR3 here is CASSEALYGEDTEAFF. DNA of the CDR3: TGTGCCAGCAGTGAAGCGCTTTATGGAGAGGACACTGAAGCTTTCTTT. The whole variable domain, remainder taken from reference TRBV2 and TRBJ1-1, is EPEVTQTPSHQVTQMGQEVILRCVPISNHLYFYWYRQILGQKVEFLVSFYNNEISEKSEIFDDQFSVERPDGSNFTLKIRSTKLEDSAMYFCASSEALYGEDTEAFFGQGTRLTVV.